A single sample is the source of the 22 T cell receptor beta chains below, sequenced in a study of T cells after yellow fever vaccination. TCRdb re-called the 5' RACE reads with MiXCR, one entry per CDR3 protein. The table has a few hundred thousand distinct CDR3 sequences, 17% seen once; the top ten hold roughly a sixth. The sample in question was PBMCs, obtained roughly 5 days after the first yellow fever vaccination. These receptor sequences come from a man between 18 and 29 years old who received the YFV17D yellow fever vaccine.

This chain connects TRBV12-3 or TRBV12-4 to TRBJ1-1; TRBD1 aligns across 12 bases. Trimming removed 3 bases from V and 1 base from J; junction bases left unmatched: 18. This CDR3 has 21 residues. In DNA form, the CDR3 reads TGTGCCAGCAGTTTTTCGTATGGATATTGGGACAGGGGGCTTGGGAACACTGAAGCTTTCTTT. This gives the protein CASSFSYGYWDRGLGNTEAFF.

The chain uses TRBV7-3 and TRBJ2-6; D is unresolved. From germline, CDR1 is SGHTA and CDR2 FQGTGA. The CDR3 contains 17 residues. Trimming removed 2 bases from V and 0 bases from J, with 11 bases in between. As DNA, the CDR3 is TGTGCCAGCAGCTTAGATTCGGTGCCCTCTGGGGCCAACGTCCTGACTTTC. Amino acid sequence: CASSLDSVPSGANVLTF.

This clonotype was seen only a few times. V usage is TRBV28 and J usage is TRBJ1-1; 7 bases line up with TRBD1. The germline gives CDR1 MDHEN, CDR2 SYDVKM. There are 15 residues in the CDR3. V trimming: 6 bases; J trimming: 1 base; junction bases outside the gene matches: 8. The CDR3 region has the DNA TGTGCCAGCAGCCCCGGGACAGTTTGGAACACTGAAGCTTTCTTT. Protein sequence: CASSPGTVWNTEAFF.

This clonotype was counted only a few times. In DNA, the CDR3 is TGTGCCAGCAGCCACTGGTCTGGGGCCAACGTCCTGACTTTC. It specifies CASSHWSGANVLTF. This chain joins TRBV11-2 and TRBJ2-6; no firm D call. CDR3 length: 14 residues. Germline V gene data show CDR1 as SGHAT and CDR2 as FQNNGV. The V end lost 5 bases, the J end lost 1 base, and 6 bases lay between the germline ends.

The chain joins TRBV12-3 or TRBV12-4 to TRBJ2-2, with TRBD1 identical over 10 bases. J gave up 4 bases and V 6 bases, and 8 bases lay outside the gene matches. CDR3 length equals 16 residues. Here the CDR3 DNA reads TGTGCCAGCAGCCTCCCACGGGACAGGGGCACCGGGGAGCTGTTTTTT. Its translation: CASSLPRDRGTGELFF.

This clonotype came up a few times. The rearrangement joins TRBV3-1 to TRBJ2-2; D is unresolved. Looked up from germline, CDR1 is LGHDT and CDR2 is YNNKEL (reference sequence). The CDR3 consists of 16 residues. V dropped 1 base and J dropped 5 bases, with 14 bases sitting between them. CDR3 bases: TGTGCCAGCAGCCAAGTAGGCGGACCCGGGACCGGGGAGCTGTTTTTT. This codes for CASSQVGGPGTGELFF.

There are many counts of this clonotype. This chain links TRBV4-3 with TRBJ2-1; D is undetermined. This CDR3 contains 15 residues. Trimming shortened V by 4 bases and J by 1 base, and 11 bases separated the two germline ends. The germline V gene encodes CDR1 LGHNA and CDR2 YSLEER. This chain's CDR3 is CASSPKDQSYNEQFF. The CDR3 bases are TGCGCCAGCAGCCCAAAGGACCAGTCCTACAATGAGCAGTTCTTC.

This clonotype was counted only a few times. This sequence joins TRBV4-1 and TRBJ1-2; D is unclear. Per germline, CDR1 MGHRA and CDR2 YSYEKL. This CDR3 has 14 residues. Trimming removed 2 bases from V and 3 bases from J, with 10 bases in between. In DNA form, the CDR3 reads TGCGCCAGCAGCCAATCCTTGACTGACTATGGCTACACCTTC. Protein: CASSQSLTDYGYTF.

V and J are TRBV4-3 and TRBJ1-3; D remains ambiguous. The V and J ends lost 3 bases and 0 bases respectively, with 15 bases between them. CDR3 length equals 17 residues. Per the germline V gene, CDR1 is LGHNA and CDR2 is YSLEER. The CDR3 loop reads CASSQAGSGSSGNTIYF. The CDR3 coding sequence is TGCGCCAGCAGCCAGGCAGGCAGCGGGAGCTCTGGAAACACCATATATTTT.

The chain carries TRBV10-3 and TRBJ2-3, with TRBD1 identical over 7 bases. Germline-derived CDR1 and CDR2 are ENHRY and SYGVKD. The CDR3 contains 14 residues. After removal of 2 bases from V and 5 bases from J, the junction contained 4 bases not matched to a gene. CDR3: CAISETGVVDTQYF. The CDR3 nucleotides are TGTGCCATCAGTGAGACAGGGGTGGTAGATACGCAGTATTTT.

The chain combines TRBV10-3 with TRBJ2-1; 11 positions agree with TRBD2. Germline V gene data show CDR1 as ENHRY and CDR2 as SYGVKD. Trimming took 8 bases from V and 1 from J; bases not matched to a gene: 1. The CDR3 spans 14 residues. The CDR3 DNA sequence: TGTGCCATCTTAGCGGGGGGGTCCTACAATGAGCAGTTCTTC. Translated, it gives CAILAGGSYNEQFF.

In this sample, this clonotype turned up many times. The chain couples TRBV5-4 to TRBJ2-1; D not resolved. V lost 1 base to trimming and J lost 8 bases, with 4 bases between them. Germline V gene lookup returns CDR1 SGHNT and CDR2 YYREEE (reference sequence). The CDR3 has 11 residues. Here the CDR3 DNA reads TGTGCCAGCAGCTTGACGGATGAGCAGTTCTTC. This translates into CASSLTDEQFF.

In its sample, this clonotype was seen a few times. The CDR3 nucleotides are TGTGCCAGCAGTTCCCGATTTTACGCTAGCGGGGGGAACTACGAGCAGTACGTC. Amino acid sequence: CASSSRFYASGGNYEQYV. The chain uses TRBV6-2 or TRBV6-3 and TRBJ2-7; 11 bases are a match to TRBD2. In germline, CDR1 is MNHEY, CDR2 SVGEGT. V shed 4 bases and J 3 bases; nucleotides not matched to a gene: 14. This CDR3 contains 18 residues.

The chain carries TRBV9 and TRBJ1-3, with TRBD1 as a possible D gene (6 bases). Germline CDR1 is SGDLS and CDR2 is YYNGEE. V lost 4 bases to trimming and J lost 4 bases, with 15 bases between them. CDR3 length equals 15 residues. CDR3 coding DNA: TGTGCCAGCAGCATTACAGGGATGGGAGGAAACACCATATATTTT. Translation gives CASSITGMGGNTIYF.

This chain joins TRBV28 and TRBJ2-5; D possibly uses TRBD1 or TRBD2 (5 bases each). There are 15 residues in the CDR3. Germline lookup yields CDR1 MDHEN and CDR2 SYDVKM. V gave up 5 bases and J gave up 5 bases, with 18 bases separating them. The CDR3 DNA reads as TGTGCCAGCAGTCCCCCGGGACGACGGTCGGAGACCCAGTACTTC. Its translation is CASSPPGRRSETQYF.

This clonotype was detected ten times or more. The chain is built from TRBV29-1 and TRBJ2-7; D unclear. V gave up 1 base and J gave up 1 base, with 5 bases separating them. CDR3 length: 12 residues. Germline V gene data show CDR1 as SQVTM and CDR2 as ANQGSEA. This CDR3 is CSVEGDSYEQYF. Here the CDR3 DNA reads TGCAGCGTTGAAGGGGATTCCTACGAGCAGTACTTC.

This clonotype turned up a few times. The genes are TRBV6-2 or TRBV6-3 and TRBJ2-3; the match to TRBD1 covers 8 bases. Trimming removed 6 bases from V and 0 bases from J; junction bases left unmatched: 5. The germline V gene has CDR1 MNHEY and CDR2 SVGEGT. The CDR3 is made up of 15 amino acids. CDR3 amino acids: CASRPRGRSTDTQYF. The CDR3 DNA reads as TGTGCCAGCAGACCCAGGGGGCGGAGCACAGATACGCAGTATTTT.

This sequence joins TRBV2 and TRBJ2-1; tentatively, D is TRBD1 or TRBD2 (5 bases each). V lost 6 bases and J lost 6, with 18 bases in between. Per the germline V gene, CDR1 is SNHLY and CDR2 is FYNNEI. This CDR3 spans 15 amino acids. The CDR3 DNA sequence: TGTGCCAGCAGCAGGGAAGGGGAGTTAGCCAATGAGCAGTTCTTC. This codes for CASSREGELANEQFF. Full variable domain (missing parts from reference TRBV2 and TRBJ2-1): EPEVTQTPSHQVTQMGQEVILRCVPISNHLYFYWYRQILGQKVEFLVSFYNNEISEKSEIFDDQFSVERPDGSNFTLKIRSTKLEDSAMYFCASSREGELANEQFFGPGTRLTVL.

This clonotype was counted at least ten times. V usage is TRBV29-1 and J usage is TRBJ2-3, with 7 bases fitting TRBD1. The ends lost 6 bases at V and 4 bases at J; junction bases unmatched: 4. The length of the CDR3 is 12 residues. Germline CDR1 is SQVTM and CDR2 is ANQGSEA. As DNA, the CDR3 is TGCAGCGTGGCAACAGGGGCAGATACGCAGTATTTT. It yields the protein CSVATGADTQYF.

CDR3 DNA sequence: TGTGCCAGCAGCCCCTGGACAGTTGGTGAGCAGTTCTTC. Its protein product is CASSPWTVGEQFF. The J gene is TRBJ2-1, the V gene TRBV5-4, with D perhaps TRBD1 (6 bases). The germline gives CDR1 SGHNT, CDR2 YYREEE (reference sequence). V was shortened by 4 bases and J by 9 bases, with 14 bases between the two germline ends. This CDR3 spans 13 amino acids.

This clonotype came up many times. The chain couples TRBV7-2 to TRBJ2-3; weak D call: TRBD1 (5 bases). The germline CDR1 and CDR2 sequences are SGHTA and FQGNSA. This CDR3 is built from 12 residues. Trimming cost V 6 bases and J 4 bases, with 8 bases left between them. Here the CDR3 reads CASRGQSDTQYF. CDR3 DNA: TGTGCCAGCAGGGGGCAATCAGATACGCAGTATTTT.

V is TRBV6-5 and J is TRBJ2-7; 8 nucleotides match TRBD2. CDR3 length equals 16 residues. Germline assignment: CDR1 MNHEY and CDR2 SVGAGI. V lost 0 bases and J lost 2; bases outside the gene matches: 6. CDR3 sequence (DNA): TGTGCCAGCAGTTACTCGAGCGGGGGCCTAACCTACGAGCAGTACTTC. Amino acids: CASSYSSGGLTYEQYF.